This record looks at one T cell receptor (beta chain) sequence and its context. The target antigen is unknown. The data stem from a study of T cell responses to AZD1222 COVID-19 vaccine. Study details: Combined were second doses at about 4 or about 12 weeks.

Study-wide points: Donors, mostly white British, included more females; clonal diversity was possibly underestimated.

This table comes from immunoSEQ multiplex PCR, and its TCRdb copy is limited to in-frame clones, with some not included. The table includes fewer than 200,000 clones, over 85% detected once. With 6 bases clipped from V and 4 bases from J, the junction kept 19 bases outside the gene matches. The CDR3 is 19 amino acids. Germline V CDR1 and CDR2: SNHLY, FYNNEI. The chain couples TRBV2 to TRBJ2-1; 9 bases map to TRBD2. The sequenced sample was peripheral blood, obtained on day 0 of AZD1222 vaccination. The sequence was collected from an adult in good health. CDR3 region: CASSGGSGGSRFPYNEQFF. CDR3 coding DNA: TGTGCCAGCAGCGGCGGTAGCGGGGGCTCAAGATTTCCGTACAATGAGCAGTTCTTC.